Listed below are T cell receptor beta chains from one sample, sequenced in a study of blood T cell repertoires in COVID-19. Method: immunoSEQ multiplex PCR; TCRdb's copy keeps in-frame clones and lacks some. Of under 120,000 clones in the sample, about three quarters are singletons; the top ten hold roughly 6.2%. The sequenced sample consisted of peripheral blood. These TCRs come from a man aged 80 or over with acute or convalescent COVID-19. Both conserved end residues are part of each CDR3. The D gene is left open where the match is weak. Size values are once, few and many counts, or a class for expanded clones, and some rows have none.

V gene	clone size	D gene	J gene	CDR3 protein	CDR3 DNA
TRBV2	-	TRBD1	TRBJ1-4	CASRAGQGHEKLFF	TGTGCCAGCAGGGCGGGACAGGGCCATGAAAAACTGTTTTTT
TRBV29-1	few	TRBD2	TRBJ2-7	CSVSASGTEQYF	TGCAGCGTGTCGGCTAGCGGGACCGAGCAGTACTTC
TRBV5-6	-	-	TRBJ1-5	CASSLLQGIQPQHF	TGTGCCAGCAGCTTGTTACAGGGAATTCAGCCCCAGCATTTT
TRBV9	-	TRBD1	TRBJ2-5	CASSVGQGVETQYF	TGTGCCAGCAGCGTAGGTCAGGGGGTAGAGACCCAGTACTTC
TRBV7-2	-	TRBD2	TRBJ2-7	CASSQILAGGPLEQYF	TGTGCCAGCAGCCAAATATTAGCGGGAGGGCCGTTAGAGCAGTACTTC
TRBV18	-	-	TRBJ2-6	CASSSQGSSGANVLTF	TGTGCCAGCTCCTCACAGGGTAGCTCTGGGGCCAACGTCCTGACTTTC
TRBV2	-	-	TRBJ2-7	CASRTRDFCDF	TGTGCCAGCAGGACCCGGGACTTCTGTGACTTC
TRBV29-1	-	TRBD2	TRBJ2-1	CSVERAGLRFF	TGCAGCGTTGAGAGAGCGGGACTCCGATTCTTC
TRBV12-3/TRBV12-4	-	-	TRBJ1-1	CASSHQSTDEAFF	TGTGCCAGCAGTCACCAATCGACAGATGAAGCTTTCTTT
TRBV18	-	TRBD1	TRBJ2-1	CASSKGADNEQFF	TGTGCCAGCTCAAAGGGGGCTGACAATGAGCAGTTCTTC
TRBV12-3/TRBV12-4	-	-	TRBJ2-7	CASSLMSGERYF	TGTGCCAGCAGTTTAATGTCAGGGGAACGGTACTTC
TRBV7-2	-	-	TRBJ1-2	CASSSSGGAYGYTF	TGTGCCAGCAGCTCCTCGGGGGGAGCCTATGGCTACACCTTC
TRBV6-5	-	-	TRBJ1-2	CASSYLGPYGYTF	TGTGCCAGCAGTTACTTGGGGCCTTATGGCTACACCTTC
TRBV2	-	-	TRBJ1-4	CASSGRVLGDEKLFF	TGTGCCAGCAGTGGCCGGGTCCTCGGGGATGAAAAACTGTTTTTT
TRBV3-1/TRBV3-2	few	TRBD2	TRBJ2-7	CASSQAGLAGPSYEQYF	TGTGCCAGCAGCCAGGCAGGACTAGCGGGACCATCCTACGAGCAGTACTTC
TRBV2	-	-	TRBJ2-7	CASSGWRDAYEQYF	TGTGCCAGCAGTGGTTGGCGGGACGCCTACGAGCAGTACTTC
TRBV11-2	-	TRBD2	TRBJ2-7	CASSTTSGGYEQYF	TGTGCCAGCAGCACGACTAGCGGAGGCTACGAGCAGTACTTC
TRBV30	-	TRBD2	TRBJ2-1	CAWSVSGRPYNEQFF	TGTGCCTGGAGTGTTAGCGGGAGGCCATACAATGAGCAGTTCTTC
TRBV7-8	few	TRBD1	TRBJ1-3	CASSPFLDRSNTIYF	TGTGCCAGCAGCCCGTTCTTGGACAGGTCTAACACCATATATTTT
TRBV7-2	-	-	TRBJ1-6	CASQQGPPSPLHF	TGTGCCAGCCAACAGGGTCCTCCTTCACCCCTCCACTTT
TRBV9	-	-	TRBJ1-2	CASSVGTGYGYTF	TGTGCCAGCAGCGTCGGAACAGGCTATGGCTACACCTTC
TRBV28	-	-	TRBJ2-5	CASSSVPYQETQYF	TGTGCCAGCAGTTCAGTCCCGTACCAAGAGACCCAGTACTTC
TRBV28	-	-	TRBJ1-4	CASSLSQVGKLFF	TGTGCCAGCAGTCTGTCACAGGTGGGGAAACTGTTTTTT
TRBV3-1/TRBV3-2	once	TRBD2	TRBJ2-1	CASSQLPGLAGNEQFF	TGTGCCAGCAGCCAATTACCGGGACTAGCGGGCAATGAGCAGTTCTTC
TRBV6-6	-	TRBD1	TRBJ2-5	CASSYSAGGEETQYF	TGTGCCAGCAGTTACTCGGCAGGGGGTGAGGAGACCCAGTACTTC
TRBV19	-	-	TRBJ1-1	CASSLKGMSTEAFF	TGTGCCAGTAGTCTAAAGGGGATGAGCACTGAAGCTTTCTTT
TRBV11-3	-	-	TRBJ2-2	CASSSSPNTGELFF	TGTGCCAGCAGCTCCTCTCCCAACACCGGGGAGCTGTTTTTT
TRBV2	-	TRBD2	TRBJ2-3	CASSRSGGTDTQYF	TGTGCCAGCAGTCGTAGCGGGGGCACAGATACGCAGTATTTT
TRBV15	-	TRBD1	TRBJ1-5	CATSTLTGGNQPQHF	TGTGCCACCAGCACCCTCACAGGGGGCAATCAGCCCCAGCATTTT
TRBV29-1	-	-	TRBJ2-3	CSATLYQGLTDTQYF	TGCAGCGCGACCCTTTACCAGGGACTCACAGATACGCAGTATTTT
TRBV18	-	-	TRBJ2-7	CASSDRNSDEQYF	TGTGCCAGCTCAGACAGGAATTCGGACGAGCAGTACTTC
TRBV14	-	-	TRBJ2-7	CASSSRPGRGNYEQYF	TGTGCCAGCAGCTCCCGACCCGGGCGGGGAAACTACGAGCAGTACTTC
TRBV12-3/TRBV12-4	-	TRBD1	TRBJ1-2	CASSPGQGRGYTF	TGTGCCAGCAGTCCGGGACAGGGTCGGGGCTACACCTTC
TRBV6-1	few	-	TRBJ1-1	CASSEAYRPNTEAFF	TGTGCCAGCAGTGAAGCTTACAGGCCGAACACTGAAGCTTTCTTT
TRBV28	-	-	TRBJ1-1	CASSGGGRNTEAFF	TGTGCCAGCAGTGGCGGGGGACGAAACACTGAAGCTTTCTTT
TRBV28	few	TRBD1	TRBJ1-1	CASSRTGQAFF	TGTGCCAGCAGCCGGACAGGGCAAGCTTTCTTT
TRBV29-1	-	TRBD1	TRBJ2-3	CSVDGQGTDTQYF	TGCAGCGTTGATGGACAGGGGACAGATACGCAGTATTTT
TRBV2	-	TRBD2	TRBJ2-1	CASCRLAQYNEQFF	TGTGCCAGCTGCCGACTAGCCCAGTACAATGAGCAGTTCTTC
TRBV21-1	-	-	TRBJ2-1	CASSVPHGLAEGNEQFF	TGTGCCAGCAGCGTGCCTCATGGACTAGCGGAGGGCAATGAGCAGTTCTTC
TRBV28	many	-	TRBJ1-5	CASRTPSGGNQPQHF	TGTGCCAGCAGAACCCCCTCAGGGGGCAATCAGCCCCAGCATTTT
TRBV3-1/TRBV3-2	-	TRBD2	TRBJ2-5	CASSQAMRGKETQYF	TGTGCCAGCAGCCAAGCAATGCGGGGGAAAGAGACCCAGTACTTC
TRBV3-1/TRBV3-2	-	TRBD1	TRBJ1-5	CASSQGQPANQPQHF	TGTGCCAGCAGCCAGGGACAGCCGGCCAATCAGCCCCAGCATTTT
TRBV6-1	few	-	TRBJ1-2	CASSEARGTHYGYTF	TGTGCCAGCAGTGAAGCGCGCGGGACCCACTATGGCTACACCTTC
TRBV15	-	-	TRBJ1-5	CATSRERVQQPQHF	TGTGCCACCAGCAGAGAGAGGGTTCAGCAGCCCCAGCATTTT
TRBV25-1	-	TRBD1	TRBJ2-5	CASSESGTALQETQYF	TGTGCCAGCAGTGAATCTGGGACAGCCCTTCAAGAGACCCAGTACTTC
TRBV4-1	-	TRBD1	TRBJ2-7	CASSLGQGAYEQYF	TGCGCCAGCAGCCTTGGACAGGGGGCCTACGAGCAGTACTTC
TRBV2	-	-	TRBJ1-2	CASSADSYGYTF	TGTGCCAGCAGTGCTGACAGCTATGGCTACACCTTC
TRBV27	many	TRBD2	TRBJ2-1	CASSTTPGLAGEQFF	TGTGCCAGCAGTACAACGCCGGGACTAGCAGGGGAGCAGTTCTTC
TRBV29-1	few	-	TRBJ2-1	CSVVVATSYNEQFF	TGCAGCGTTGTAGTAGCGACGTCCTACAATGAGCAGTTCTTC
TRBV19	once	-	TRBJ1-5	CASSGTRSIRQPQHF	TGTGCCAGTTCGGGGACAAGGAGCATCCGTCAGCCCCAGCATTTT
TRBV28	-	-	TRBJ1-5	CASGQLHIQPQHF	TGTGCCAGCGGACAATTACACATTCAGCCCCAGCATTTT
TRBV29-1	-	-	TRBJ1-2	CSVVGREGYTF	TGCAGCGTCGTAGGGAGGGAGGGCTACACCTTC
TRBV10-3	-	TRBD2	TRBJ2-1	CAISAGLAGPNEQFF	TGTGCCATCAGTGCCGGACTAGCGGGACCTAATGAGCAGTTCTTC
TRBV4-3	-	TRBD2	TRBJ2-3	CASSQESAGTSLTDTQYF	TGCGCCAGCAGCCAAGAAAGTGCCGGGACTAGCCTCACAGATACGCAGTATTTT
TRBV6-5	-	-	TRBJ1-5	CASSLTAYSNQPQHF	TGTGCCAGCAGCCTGACAGCCTATAGCAATCAGCCCCAGCATTTT
TRBV3-1/TRBV3-2	-	-	TRBJ1-4	CASSQVDMSSVNEKLFF	TGTGCCAGCAGCCAAGTTGACATGTCGTCAGTTAATGAAAAACTGTTTTTT
TRBV4-3	-	-	TRBJ1-5	CASSQERHKQPQHF	TGCGCCAGCAGCCAAGAGAGGCACAAACAGCCCCAGCATTTT
TRBV24-1	-	-	TRBJ2-6	CATSDPTGPGANVLTF	TGTGCCACCAGTGATCCAACAGGGCCTGGGGCCAACGTCCTGACTTTC
TRBV5-1	-	TRBD2	TRBJ2-3	CASKVSGRDPDTQYF	TGCGCCAGCAAGGTTAGCGGGAGGGACCCAGATACGCAGTATTTT